The entry below describes one T cell receptor beta chain. The antigen is unknown. This sample was taken from a study of OX40 agonist ivuxolimab in advanced cancers. Study background: Every patient in dose escalation had hepatocellular carcinoma, melanoma, renal cell or head and neck cancer.

V gave up 8 bases and J gave up 1 base; unmatched junction bases: 5. The CDR3 runs 15 residues. Germline V gives CDR1 SNHLY, CDR2 FYNNEI. Profiling relied on immunoSEQ multiplex PCR, and the TCRdb table lists in-frame clones only, not all of them. The data hold tens of thousands of clones, with approximately 81% observed a single time. The study's findings and limits: Low normalized clonal expansion also occurred in some nonresponding patients.

The sequenced sample was CD4+ or CD8+ T cells sorted from blood, obtained in a trial of the OX40 agonist ivuxolimab. This TCR was recovered from an adult with an advanced solid tumor such as melanoma, head and neck, liver or kidney cancer. The V and J genes are TRBV2 and TRBJ2-3; TRBD2 aligns across 11 bases. CDR3 sequence (DNA): TGTGCCAGCCACGAACTAGCGGGGGGCACAGATACGCAGTATTTT. This gives the protein CASHELAGGTDTQYF.